This T cell receptor beta chain was captured by sequencing in a study of blood T cells in healthy people across ages. Germline values: CDR1 DFQATT, CDR2 SNEGSKA (reference sequence). The CDR3 length is 13 residues. V gave up 4 bases and J gave up 10 bases; unmatched junction bases: 7. Alongside a J-beta primer mix, a sample-barcoded 5' primer served in a second PCR lasting 7 to 11 cycles. TCRdb independently ran MiXCR on the 5' RACE reads; one entry per CDR3 protein. This sample has some 560,000 distinct CDR3 sequences; about 29% occur once, and the top ten carry about 3.3%. In the case of this clonotype: Its matching antigen is unknown.

Regarding the study as a whole: Among T cells, TCR beta diversity per million cells dropped roughly linearly as age rose.

The same sample was also used in a study of T cells of mothers and their children. That study reports: Whatever RNA was extracted went entirely into cDNA synthesis, at about 1.5 ug per 15 ul. Mothers gave over 10 million TCR beta CDR3 reads each, and children 2.5 million to 3 million each.

The V call is TRBV20-1, the J call TRBJ1-2; 12 positions match TRBD1. The clonotype originates from a boy aged 2 to 10 in good health. Material for sequencing was blood. Written as DNA, the CDR3 is TGCAGTGCTAAGGGACAGGGGGCGCGAGCCTACACCTTC. This sequence encodes CSAKGQGARAYTF.